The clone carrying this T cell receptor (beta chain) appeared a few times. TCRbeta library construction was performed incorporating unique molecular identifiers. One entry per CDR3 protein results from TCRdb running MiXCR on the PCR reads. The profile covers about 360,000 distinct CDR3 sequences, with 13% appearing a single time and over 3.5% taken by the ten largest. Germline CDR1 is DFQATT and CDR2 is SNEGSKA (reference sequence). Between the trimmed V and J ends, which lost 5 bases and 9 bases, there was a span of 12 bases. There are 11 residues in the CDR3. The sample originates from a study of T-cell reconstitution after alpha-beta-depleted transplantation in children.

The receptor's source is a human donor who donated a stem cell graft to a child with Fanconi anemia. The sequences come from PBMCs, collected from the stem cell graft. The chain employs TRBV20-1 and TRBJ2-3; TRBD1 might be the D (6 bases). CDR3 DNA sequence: TGCAGTGCTTCCGGCAGGGGCACGCAGTATTTT. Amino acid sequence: CSASGRGTQYF.